The T cell receptor beta chain under discussion was sequenced for a study of blood T cell repertoires in COVID-19. Study background: Sites in the United States, Italy and Spain provided acute and convalescent COVID-19 samples.

From germline, CDR1 is MNHNY and CDR2 SVGAGI (reference sequence). The CDR3 contains 11 residues. V lost 6 bases to trimming and J lost 11 bases, with 13 bases between them. Authors' data handling: Estimation of nucleated cell counts relied on the amplification of reference gene primers. Profiled with immunoSEQ multiplex PCR; TCRdb holds only in-frame clones, not every one. V and J calls and clone size are those listed in that table; D and trimming were worked out from the DNA. In the table there are about 430,000 clones, about 87% of which are singletons. The sequence came from a man between 18 and 29 years old with COVID-19, enrolled during active disease. The chain joins TRBV6-6 to TRBJ2-5; D is possibly TRBD1 (6 bases). Sequenced: peripheral blood. CDR3 protein: CASRAGGPQYF. As DNA, the CDR3 is TGTGCCAGCAGGGCTGGGGGCCCACAGTACTTC.